One TCR beta chain is described in this entry. What it binds is unknown. One base away lies a much larger clone, so this may be a sequencing read error. The germline V gene encodes CDR1 SGHKS and CDR2 YYEKEE (reference sequence). The CDR3 covers 16 residues. V gave up 4 bases and J gave up 0 bases, with 14 bases separating them. This sample stems from a study of T cell repertoires in cytomegalovirus infection. Study results and limitations: Ex vivo responses were dominated by HLA-C-restricted CMV-specific TCR beta clonotypes.

TCRdb re-analysed the reads in MiXCR, keeping a single row per CDR3 protein. The sample comprises about 360,000 distinct CDR3 sequences, roughly 20% of which are singletons, and 8.5% to 10% rests with the top ten. Input material: PBMCs. This TCR derives from a human donor in good health (CMV status not recorded). Some clones in this sample may be carry-over from other donors' samples. The chain joins TRBV5-5 to TRBJ1-5; D is possibly TRBD1 (6 bases). As DNA, the CDR3 is TGTGCCAGCAGCCCGGGACACCCTTATAGCAATCAGCCCCAGCATTTT. Encoded protein: CASSPGHPYSNQPQHF.